One sample yielded the 26 T cell receptor beta chains listed below, sequenced in a study of blood T cell repertoires in COVID-19. Method: immunoSEQ multiplex PCR; TCRdb's copy keeps in-frame clones and lacks some. Of 90,000 to 120,000 clones detected, less than 85% appear once; the ten largest clones hold 1.5% to 2%. Specimen: peripheral blood. Every receptor here comes from a woman aged 40 to 50 with acute or convalescent COVID-19.

V usage is TRBV3-1 (or the pseudogene TRBV3-2) and J usage is TRBJ2-5; D is uncertain. Germline V gene data show CDR1 as LGHDT and CDR2 as YNNKEL (reference sequence). CDR3 length equals 13 residues. V gave up 4 bases and J gave up 5 bases, with 11 bases separating them. The CDR3 region has the DNA TGTGCCAGCAGCCCAACCTTCCGGGAGACCCAGTACTTC. Protein sequence: CASSPTFRETQYF.

The genes are TRBV3-1 (or the pseudogene TRBV3-2) and TRBJ2-1, with 7 bases fitting TRBD1. The germline V gene has CDR1 LGHDT and CDR2 YNNKEL (reference sequence). J gave up 5 bases and V 4 bases, and 8 bases lay outside the gene matches. The length of the CDR3 is 15 residues. The CDR3 reads CASSPSGQLNNEQFF. CDR3 nucleotide sequence: TGTGCCAGCAGCCCCTCGGGACAGCTAAACAATGAGCAGTTCTTC.

This clone appeared a single time. The V and J genes are TRBV6-5 and TRBJ2-1; no clear D. Trimming stripped 8 bases from V and 4 bases from J, with 15 bases between. The CDR3 contains 14 residues. Germline V gene sequence: CDR1 MNHEY, CDR2 SVGAGI. CDR3 amino acids: CASGRRNSYNEQFF. CDR3 coding DNA: TGTGCCAGCGGCCGACGAAACAGTTACAATGAGCAGTTCTTC.

This chain connects TRBV12-3 or TRBV12-4 to TRBJ2-1; D not resolved. This CDR3 region has 11 residues. The germline V and J ends were trimmed by 8 bases and 9 bases, with 11 bases remaining between them. Here the CDR3 DNA reads TGTGCCAGCGTGTGGGCTGGTGAGCAGTTCTTC. As protein: CASVWAGEQFF.

The chain joins TRBV30 to TRBJ1-3, with unresolved D. The germline gives CDR1 GTSNPN, CDR2 SVGIG (reference sequence). CDR3 length: 14 residues. Trimming shortened V by 0 bases and J by 3 bases, and 9 bases separated the two germline ends. The CDR3 loop reads CAWSVASGGNTIYF. The CDR3 DNA sequence: TGTGCCTGGAGTGTGGCTTCTGGTGGAAACACCATATATTTT. Based on the CDR3 plus reference TRBV30 and TRBJ1-3, the full variable domain is SQTIHQWPATLVQPVGSPLSLECTVEGTSNPNLYWYRQAAGRGLQLLFYSVGIGQISSEVPQNLSASRPQDRQFILSSKKLLLSDSGFYLCAWSVASGGNTIYFGEGSWLTVV.

The chain combines TRBV3-1 (or the pseudogene TRBV3-2) with TRBJ1-1, with 10 bases matching TRBD1. V lost 2 bases and J lost 5; bases outside the gene matches: 5. Germline V lookup: CDR1 LGHDT, CDR2 YNNKEL (reference sequence). The CDR3 runs 15 residues. The CDR3 loop reads CASSQPGQGPTEAFF. In nucleotides, the CDR3 is TGTGCCAGCAGCCAACCGGGACAGGGGCCAACTGAAGCTTTCTTT.

The V call is TRBV24-1, the J call TRBJ2-5; D is perhaps TRBD2 (5 bases). Between the trimmed V and J ends, which lost 3 bases and 2 bases, there was a span of 12 bases. Germline-derived CDR1 and CDR2 are KGHDR and SFDVKD. The CDR3 consists of 15 residues. The CDR3 protein is CATSDPGKGQETQYF. Here the CDR3 DNA reads TGTGCCACCAGTGATCCCGGGAAGGGTCAAGAGACCCAGTACTTC.

The CDR3 coding sequence is TGTGCCAGCAGCCAGGGAGGTTCCTATAATTCACCCCTCCACTTT. Protein: CASSQGGSYNSPLHF. The V and J genes are TRBV19 and TRBJ1-6; tentatively, D is TRBD1 (5 bases). Germline values: CDR1 LNHDA, CDR2 SQIVND (reference sequence). The CDR3 runs 15 residues. V was trimmed by 9 bases and J by 1 base, leaving 13 bases between them.

V and J are TRBV20-1 and TRBJ1-1, with D uncertain. CDR1 and CDR2 (germline): DFQATT, SNEGSKA (reference sequence). V shed 6 bases and J shed 10 bases, with 12 bases lying between them. There are 10 residues in the CDR3. The CDR3 DNA reads TGCAGTGCCCGCTTCTATTCAGCTTTCTTT. Protein sequence: CSARFYSAFF.

The genes are TRBV6-6 and TRBJ2-7, with a tentative D call TRBD1 (6 bases). This CDR3 has 14 residues. Germline V CDR1 and CDR2: MNHNY, SVGAGI (reference sequence). Trimming left V 0 bases short and J 0 bases short, with 6 bases between. DNA for the CDR3: TGTGCCAGCAGTTACTCGGACAGCTCCTACGAGCAGTACTTC. Protein product: CASSYSDSSYEQYF.

The V and J genes are TRBV15 and TRBJ2-7; D perhaps matches TRBD1 (6 bases). Trimming stripped 0 bases from V and 1 base from J, with 13 bases between. Looked up from germline, CDR1 is LNHNV and CDR2 is YYDKDF (reference sequence). This CDR3 is 16 amino acids long. This CDR3 is CATSREKQGSSYEQYF. As DNA, the CDR3 is TGTGCCACCAGCAGAGAAAAACAGGGTTCTTCCTACGAGCAGTACTTC.

The chain couples TRBV6-2 or TRBV6-3 to TRBJ1-2; D is possibly TRBD1 (6 bases). Germline V gene data show CDR1 as MNHEY and CDR2 as SVGEGT. V lost 6 bases and J 0 bases, leaving 14 bases between the germline ends. The CDR3 loop spans 15 amino acids. The chain's CDR3 is CASSSGTSTNYGYTF. The CDR3 DNA follows: TGTGCCAGCAGCTCCGGGACATCGACTAACTATGGCTACACCTTC.

The chain joins TRBV4-3 to TRBJ2-6; D possibly corresponds to TRBD2 (6 bases). V gave up 0 bases and J gave up 4 bases, with 10 bases separating them. Germline V CDR1 and CDR2: LGHNA, YSLEER. The CDR3 has 16 residues. The CDR3 loop is CASSQDRGTGANVLTF. The CDR3 nucleotides read TGCGCCAGCAGCCAAGACCGGGGGACCGGGGCCAACGTCCTGACTTTC.

The chain uses TRBV19 and TRBJ2-6, with D possibly being TRBD2 (5 bases). V was shortened by 6 bases and J by 2 bases, with 14 bases between the two germline ends. Germline V gene data show CDR1 as LNHDA and CDR2 as SQIVND (reference sequence). This CDR3 has 16 residues. CDR3 DNA: TGTGCCAGTAGGGAGGTTCGGGCACCTGGGGCCAACGTCCTGACTTTC. Amino acids: CASREVRAPGANVLTF.

CDR3 nucleotides: TGTGCCAGCAGCTTGTGGGGGGGACGTAGCACCATATATTTT. Protein: CASSLWGGRSTIYF. The V gene is TRBV5-4, the J gene TRBJ1-3; tentative D call: TRBD1 (5 bases). V shed 1 base and J shed 9 bases, with 14 bases lying between them. From germline, CDR1 is SGHNT and CDR2 YYREEE (reference sequence). The CDR3 spans 14 residues. Variable domain in full (rest from reference TRBV5-4 and TRBJ1-3): ETGVTQSPTHLIKTRGQQVTLRCSSQSGHNTVSWYQQALGQGPQFIFQYYREEENGRGNFPPRFSGLQFPNYSSELNVNALELDDSALYLCASSLWGGRSTIYFGEGSWLTVV.

V usage is TRBV20-1 and J usage is TRBJ1-1, with D possibly matching TRBD1 (5 bases). Germline V gene sequence: CDR1 DFQATT, CDR2 SNEGSKA (reference sequence). This CDR3 contains 12 residues. V lost 3 bases, J lost 4 bases, and 9 bases lay in between. CDR3 nucleotide sequence: TGCAGTGCTAGTGGCGGGGGCACTGAAGCTTTCTTT. Protein product: CSASGGGTEAFF.

This clone appeared many times. The V call is TRBV7-7, the J call TRBJ1-6; TRBD1 matches 7 bases. The CDR3 is 13 residues long. The germline CDR1 and CDR2 sequences are SSHAT and FNYEAQ (reference sequence). The J segment lost 8 bases and the V segment lost 5 bases, leaving 3 bases of the junction unmatched. The CDR3 loop is CASSVDRDSPLHF. In nucleotides, the CDR3 is TGTGCCAGCAGCGTCGACAGGGATTCACCCCTCCACTTT.

The chain combines TRBV14 with TRBJ2-2; D remains unclear. The V gene's germline CDR1 is SGHDN and CDR2 FVKESK. Trimming shortened V by 1 base and J by 0 bases, and 6 bases separated the two germline ends. The CDR3 spans 15 residues. The CDR3 nucleotides are TGTGCCAGCAGCCAAGTGGCGGCGAACACCGGGGAGCTGTTTTTT. This gives the protein CASSQVAANTGELFF.

This chain uses TRBV15 with TRBJ1-1; D gene ambiguous. This CDR3 comprises 14 residues. With 0 bases removed from V and 6 bases from J, the gap between germline ends came to 11 bases. Germline lookup yields CDR1 LNHNV and CDR2 YYDKDF (reference sequence). Here the CDR3 DNA reads TGTGCCACCAGCAGAGATGGGCAGCAATCTGAAGCTTTCTTT. Protein product: CATSRDGQQSEAFF.

The J gene is TRBJ1-2, the V gene TRBV6-6; D uncertain. The CDR3 sequence is 11 residues long. V was trimmed by 5 bases and J by 4 bases, leaving 5 bases between them. Germline V gene data show CDR1 as MNHNY and CDR2 as SVGAGI (reference sequence). CDR3 coding DNA: TGTGCCAGCAGTCCACTCTATGGCTACACCTTC. This sequence encodes CASSPLYGYTF.

The genes are TRBV5-4 and TRBJ2-5; a weak D match, TRBD2 (6 bases). The length of the CDR3 is 13 residues. Trimming stripped 5 bases from V and 2 bases from J, with 10 bases between. Germline loops: CDR1 SGHNT, CDR2 YYREEE (reference sequence). The CDR3 DNA sequence: TGTGCCAGCAGGTGGGACTGGCAAGAGACCCAGTACTTC. It is translated as CASRWDWQETQYF. The full variable domain, its missing parts supplied by reference TRBV5-4 and TRBJ2-5, is ETGVTQSPTHLIKTRGQQVTLRCSSQSGHNTVSWYQQALGQGPQFIFQYYREEENGRGNFPPRFSGLQFPNYSSELNVNALELDDSALYLCASRWDWQETQYFGPGTRLLVL.

The gene calls are TRBV30 and TRBJ1-2; no clear D gene. Germline values: CDR1 GTSNPN, CDR2 SVGIG (reference sequence). Trimming cost V 4 bases and J 0 bases, with 9 bases left between them. The CDR3 covers 13 residues. This chain's CDR3 is CAWMTGANYGYTF. As DNA, the CDR3 is TGTGCCTGGATGACGGGAGCTAACTATGGCTACACCTTC.

This clone was observed a handful of times. This sequence joins TRBV10-3 and TRBJ1-2; 10 nucleotides line up with TRBD1. V dropped 6 bases and J dropped 8; count of bases not matched to a gene: 6. Germline-derived CDR1 and CDR2 are ENHRY and SYGVKD. CDR3 length: 13 residues. CDR3 nucleotide sequence: TGTGCCATCAGGACAGGGGGCTCGGGGGGCTACACCTTC. Protein product: CAIRTGGSGGYTF.

V is TRBV11-2 and J is TRBJ2-5, with D tentatively TRBD1 (5 bases). The CDR3 runs 15 residues. Trimming stripped 1 base from V and 2 bases from J, with 11 bases between. Germline CDR1 reads SGHAT; CDR2 reads FQNNGV. CDR3 loop: CASSLVGAPQETQYF. CDR3 bases: TGTGCCAGCAGCTTAGTTGGGGCCCCTCAAGAGACCCAGTACTTC.

This chain connects TRBV27 to TRBJ2-3, with 8 bases aligning to TRBD2. The CDR3 contains 13 residues. V dropped 5 bases and J dropped 5; count of bases not matched to a gene: 3. Looked up from germline, CDR1 is MNHEY and CDR2 is SMNVEV (reference sequence). The CDR3 DNA reads as TGTGCCAGCAGTCTCGGGACTAGAGATACGCAGTATTTT. Translated: CASSLGTRDTQYF.

V is TRBV4-3 and J is TRBJ1-5, with no clear D. Germline CDR1 LGHNA, CDR2 YSLEER. This CDR3 is 13 amino acids long. Trimming took off 0 bases at V and 6 bases at J, with 6 bases between the two ends. DNA of the CDR3: TGCGCCAGCAGCCAAGATCCGGGTCAGCCCCAGCATTTT. It specifies CASSQDPGQPQHF.